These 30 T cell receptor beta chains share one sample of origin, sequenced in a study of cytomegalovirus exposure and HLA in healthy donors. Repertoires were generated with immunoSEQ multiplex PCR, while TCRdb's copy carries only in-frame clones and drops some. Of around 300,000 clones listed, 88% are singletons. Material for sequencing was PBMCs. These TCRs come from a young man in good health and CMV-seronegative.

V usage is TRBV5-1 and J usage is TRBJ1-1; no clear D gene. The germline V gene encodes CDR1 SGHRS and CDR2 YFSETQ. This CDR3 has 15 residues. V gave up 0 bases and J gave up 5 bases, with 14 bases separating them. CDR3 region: CASSLEGGSGTEAFF. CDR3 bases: TGCGCCAGCAGCTTGGAAGGTGGGAGTGGGACTGAAGCTTTCTTT.

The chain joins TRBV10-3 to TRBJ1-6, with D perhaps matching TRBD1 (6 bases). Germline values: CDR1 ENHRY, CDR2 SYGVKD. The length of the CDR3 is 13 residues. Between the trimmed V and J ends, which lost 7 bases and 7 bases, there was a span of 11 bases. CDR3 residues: CAINRQVNSPLHF. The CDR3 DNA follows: TGTGCCATCAACAGACAGGTCAATTCACCCCTCCACTTT.

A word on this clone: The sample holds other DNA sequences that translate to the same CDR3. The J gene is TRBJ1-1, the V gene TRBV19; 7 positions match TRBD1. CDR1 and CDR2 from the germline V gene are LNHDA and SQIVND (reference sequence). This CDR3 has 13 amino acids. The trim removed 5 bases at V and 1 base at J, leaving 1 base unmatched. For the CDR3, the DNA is TGTGCCAGTAGTCGACAGGGGAACACTGAAGCTTTCTTT. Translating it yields CASSRQGNTEAFF.

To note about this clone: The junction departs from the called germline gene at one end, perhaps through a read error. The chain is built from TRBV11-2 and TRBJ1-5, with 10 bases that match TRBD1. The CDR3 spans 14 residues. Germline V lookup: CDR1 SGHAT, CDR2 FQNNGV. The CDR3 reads CASSLDRGLPPQHF. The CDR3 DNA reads TGTGCCAGCAGCCTAGACAGGGGGCTCCCGCCCCAGCATTTT.

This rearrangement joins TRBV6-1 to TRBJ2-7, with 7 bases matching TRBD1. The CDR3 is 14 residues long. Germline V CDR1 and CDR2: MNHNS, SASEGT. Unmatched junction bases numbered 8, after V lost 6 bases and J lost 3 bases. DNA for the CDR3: TGTGCCAGCAGGGAGACAGGGAGAAGCTACGAGCAGTACTTC. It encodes CASRETGRSYEQYF.

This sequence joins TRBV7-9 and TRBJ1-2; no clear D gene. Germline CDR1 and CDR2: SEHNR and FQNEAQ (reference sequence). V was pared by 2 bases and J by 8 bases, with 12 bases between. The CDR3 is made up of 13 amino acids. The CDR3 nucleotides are TGTGCCAGCAGCTTACTGGCGGAGGGCGGCTACACCTTC. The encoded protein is CASSLLAEGGYTF.

The DNA for the CDR3 is TGCGCCAGCCTAGACCAAACTGGAAACACCATATATTTT. This gives the protein CASLDQTGNTIYF. The rearrangement joins TRBV5-1 to TRBJ1-3; no clear D. The CDR3 extends over 13 amino acids. V was shortened by 7 bases and J by 2 bases, with 10 bases between the two germline ends. Per the germline V gene, CDR1 is SGHRS and CDR2 is YFSETQ.

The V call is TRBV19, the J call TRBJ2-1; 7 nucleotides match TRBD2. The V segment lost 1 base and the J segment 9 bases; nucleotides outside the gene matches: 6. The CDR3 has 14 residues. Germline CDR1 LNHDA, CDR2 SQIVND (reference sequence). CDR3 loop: CASSIARGVGEQFF. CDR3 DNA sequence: TGTGCCAGTAGTATAGCCCGGGGGGTGGGTGAGCAGTTCTTC.

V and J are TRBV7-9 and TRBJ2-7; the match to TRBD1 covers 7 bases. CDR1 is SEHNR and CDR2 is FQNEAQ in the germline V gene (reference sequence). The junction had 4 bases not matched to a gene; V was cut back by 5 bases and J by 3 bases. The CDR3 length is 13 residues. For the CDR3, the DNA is TGTGCCAGCAGCCTCCGACAGGGCTACGAGCAGTACTTC. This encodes CASSLRQGYEQYF.

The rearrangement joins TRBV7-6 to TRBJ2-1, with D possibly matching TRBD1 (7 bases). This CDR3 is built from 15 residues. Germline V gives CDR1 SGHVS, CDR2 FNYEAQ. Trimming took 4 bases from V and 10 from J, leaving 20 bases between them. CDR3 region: CASSSRQGASVEQFF. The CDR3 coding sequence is TGTGCCAGCAGCTCCAGACAGGGAGCTAGCGTCGAGCAGTTCTTC.

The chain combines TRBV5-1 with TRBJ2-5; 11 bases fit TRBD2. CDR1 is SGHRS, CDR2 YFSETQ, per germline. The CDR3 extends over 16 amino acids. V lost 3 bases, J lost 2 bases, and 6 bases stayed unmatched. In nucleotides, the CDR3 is TGCGCCAGCAGCTCCCTACTAGCGGGGGAGCAAGAGACCCAGTACTTC. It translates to CASSSLLAGEQETQYF.

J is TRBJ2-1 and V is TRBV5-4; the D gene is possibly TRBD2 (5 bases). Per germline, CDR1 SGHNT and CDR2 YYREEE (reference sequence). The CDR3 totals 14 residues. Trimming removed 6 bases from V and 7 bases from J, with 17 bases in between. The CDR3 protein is CASTYRGPGNEQFF. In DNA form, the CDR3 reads TGTGCCAGCACTTACCGCGGACCGGGGAATGAGCAGTTCTTC. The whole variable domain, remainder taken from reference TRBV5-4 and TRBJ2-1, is ETGVTQSPTHLIKTRGQQVTLRCSSQSGHNTVSWYQQALGQGPQFIFQYYREEENGRGNFPPRFSGLQFPNYSSELNVNALELDDSALYLCASTYRGPGNEQFFGPGTRLTVL.

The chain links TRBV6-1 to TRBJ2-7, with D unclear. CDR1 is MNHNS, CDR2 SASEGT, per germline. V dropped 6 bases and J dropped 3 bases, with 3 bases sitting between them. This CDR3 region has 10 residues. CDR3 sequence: CASRYYEQYF. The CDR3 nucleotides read TGTGCCAGCAGGTACTACGAGCAGTACTTC.

CDR3 amino acids: CASSVADLAVGHEQYF. CDR3 bases: TGTGCCAGCAGCGTAGCTGACCTAGCGGTTGGTCATGAGCAGTACTTC. The chain uses TRBV9 and TRBJ2-7, with 7 bases that match TRBD2. Germline assignment: CDR1 SGDLS and CDR2 YYNGEE. The trim removed 0 bases at V and 7 bases at J, leaving 13 bases unmatched. This CDR3 region has 16 residues.

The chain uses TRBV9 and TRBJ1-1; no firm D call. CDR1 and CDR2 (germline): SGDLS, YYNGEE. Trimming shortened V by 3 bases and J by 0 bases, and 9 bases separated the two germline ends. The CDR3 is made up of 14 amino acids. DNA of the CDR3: TGTGCCAGCAGCGAAAGTCAGATGAACACTGAAGCTTTCTTT. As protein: CASSESQMNTEAFF.

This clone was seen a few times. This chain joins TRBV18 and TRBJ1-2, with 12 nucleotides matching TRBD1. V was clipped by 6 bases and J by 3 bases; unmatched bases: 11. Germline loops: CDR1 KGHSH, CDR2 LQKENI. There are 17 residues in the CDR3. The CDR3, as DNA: TGTGCCAGCTCCCCCCGGGACAGGGGGCAGTATGACTATGGCTACACCTTC. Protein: CASSPRDRGQYDYGYTF.

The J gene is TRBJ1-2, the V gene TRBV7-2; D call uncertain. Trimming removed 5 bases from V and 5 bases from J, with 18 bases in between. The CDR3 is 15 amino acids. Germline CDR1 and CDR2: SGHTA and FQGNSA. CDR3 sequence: CASSPSGGSSYGYTF. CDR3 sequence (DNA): TGTGCCAGCAGCCCCTCGGGAGGGTCGAGTTATGGCTACACCTTC.

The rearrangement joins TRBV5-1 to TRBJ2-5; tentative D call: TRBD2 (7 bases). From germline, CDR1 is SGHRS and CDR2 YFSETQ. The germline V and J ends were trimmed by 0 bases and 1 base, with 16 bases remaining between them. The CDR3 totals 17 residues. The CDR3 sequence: CASSLAGLGGPQETQYF. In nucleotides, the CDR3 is TGCGCCAGCAGCTTGGCAGGTCTCGGGGGGCCCCAAGAGACCCAGTACTTC. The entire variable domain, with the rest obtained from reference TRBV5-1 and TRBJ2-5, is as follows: KAGVTQTPRYLIKTRGQQVTLSCSPISGHRSVSWYQQTPGQGLQFLFEYFSETQRNKGNFPGRFSGRQFSNSRSEMNVSTLELGDSALYLCASSLAGLGGPQETQYFGPGTRLLVL.

The CDR3 DNA reads as TGTGCCAGCTCACCCCTCGCGGGGCAGCGGAACACTGAAGCTTTCTTT. Translating gives CASSPLAGQRNTEAFF. The V and J genes are TRBV18 and TRBJ1-1; D is possibly TRBD1 (5 bases). Trimming removed 3 bases at V and 1 base at J, with 15 bases between. Germline V gene data show CDR1 as KGHSH and CDR2 as LQKENI. This CDR3 region has 16 residues.

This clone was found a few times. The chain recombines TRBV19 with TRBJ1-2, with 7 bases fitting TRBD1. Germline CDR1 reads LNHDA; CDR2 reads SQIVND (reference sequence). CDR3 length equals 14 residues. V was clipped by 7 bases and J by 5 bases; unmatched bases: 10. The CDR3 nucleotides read TGTGCCAGTACCCTAACGGGACAGCGGTATGGCTACACCTTC. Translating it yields CASTLTGQRYGYTF.

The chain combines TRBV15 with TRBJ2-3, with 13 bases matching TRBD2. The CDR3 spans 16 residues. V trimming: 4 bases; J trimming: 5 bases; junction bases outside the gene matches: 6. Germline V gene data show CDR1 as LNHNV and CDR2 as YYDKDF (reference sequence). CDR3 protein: CATSITSGGAEDTQYF. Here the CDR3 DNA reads TGTGCCACCAGCATCACTAGCGGGGGGGCTGAAGATACGCAGTATTTT.

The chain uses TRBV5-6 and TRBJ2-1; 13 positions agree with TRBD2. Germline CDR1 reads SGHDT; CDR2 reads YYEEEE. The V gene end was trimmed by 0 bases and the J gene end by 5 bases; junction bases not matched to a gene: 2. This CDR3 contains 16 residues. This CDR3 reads CASSLGLAGGHNEQFF. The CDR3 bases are TGTGCCAGCAGCTTGGGACTAGCGGGGGGCCACAATGAGCAGTTCTTC.

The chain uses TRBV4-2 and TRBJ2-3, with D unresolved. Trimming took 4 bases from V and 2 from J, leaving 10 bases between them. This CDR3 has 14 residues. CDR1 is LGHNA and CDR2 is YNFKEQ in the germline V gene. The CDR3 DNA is TGTGCCAGCAGCCGAGAACAGCTCACAGATACGCAGTATTTT. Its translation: CASSREQLTDTQYF.

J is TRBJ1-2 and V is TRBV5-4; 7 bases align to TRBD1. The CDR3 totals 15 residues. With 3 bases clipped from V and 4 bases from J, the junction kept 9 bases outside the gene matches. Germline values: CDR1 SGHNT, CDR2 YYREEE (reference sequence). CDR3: CASSWGQTTFYGYTF. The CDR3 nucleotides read TGTGCCAGCAGCTGGGGACAGACTACCTTCTATGGCTACACCTTC.

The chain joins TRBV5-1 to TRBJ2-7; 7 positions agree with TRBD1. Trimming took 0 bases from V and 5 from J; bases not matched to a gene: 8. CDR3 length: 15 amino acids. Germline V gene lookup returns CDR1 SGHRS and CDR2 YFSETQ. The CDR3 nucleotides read TGCGCCAGCAGCTTGGGGGAGACAGGGCCCCACGAGCAGTACTTC. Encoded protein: CASSLGETGPHEQYF.

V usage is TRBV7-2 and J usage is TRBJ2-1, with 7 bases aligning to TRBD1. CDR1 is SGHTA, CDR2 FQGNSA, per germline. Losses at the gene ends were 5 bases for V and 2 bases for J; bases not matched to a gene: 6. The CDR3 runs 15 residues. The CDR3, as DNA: TGTGCCAGCAGCCCTGACAGGGAAGCCTACAATGAGCAGTTCTTC. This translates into CASSPDREAYNEQFF.

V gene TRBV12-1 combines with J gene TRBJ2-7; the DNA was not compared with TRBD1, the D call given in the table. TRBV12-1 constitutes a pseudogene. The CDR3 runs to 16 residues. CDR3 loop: CASSSKTGAPDYEQYF. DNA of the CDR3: TGTGCCAGCAGCTCCAAAACAGGGGCCCCCGACTACGAGCAGTACTTC.

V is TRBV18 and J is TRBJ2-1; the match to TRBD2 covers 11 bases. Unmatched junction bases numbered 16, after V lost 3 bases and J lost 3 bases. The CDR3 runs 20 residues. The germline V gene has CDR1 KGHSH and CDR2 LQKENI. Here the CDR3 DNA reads TGTGCCAGCTCACCTACCCCTGGACTAGCGGGCCGGCCCATCTACAATGAGCAGTTCTTC. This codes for CASSPTPGLAGRPIYNEQFF.

CDR3 coding DNA: TGTGCCAGCAGTTACGGGACAGGGTGGCAGTACTTC. It yields the protein CASSYGTGWQYF. J is TRBJ2-7 and V is TRBV6-6; 9 bases align to TRBD1. The CDR3 sequence is 12 residues long. Germline values: CDR1 MNHNY, CDR2 SVGAGI (reference sequence). V was clipped by 2 bases and J by 9 bases; unmatched bases: 2.

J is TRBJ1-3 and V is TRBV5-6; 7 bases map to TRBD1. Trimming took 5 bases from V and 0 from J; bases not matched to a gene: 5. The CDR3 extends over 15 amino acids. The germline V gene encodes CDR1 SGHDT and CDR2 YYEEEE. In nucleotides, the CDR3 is TGTGCCAGCAGTTCTGACAGGGTCTCTGGAAACACCATATATTTT. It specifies CASSSDRVSGNTIYF.